This TCR beta chain was observed in a study of tumor-infiltrating lymphocytes in localized non-small cell lung cancer. This CDR3 spans 15 amino acids. Germline-derived CDR1 and CDR2 are SQVTM and ANQGSEA. V was cut by 4 bases and J by 0 bases, with 13 bases left in between. Measured with immunoSEQ multiplex PCR; TCRdb has only the in-frame clones, and not every one. Of about 21,000 clones listed, 70% to 80% are singletons. This sequence originates from a human donor with non-small cell lung cancer. The chain recombines TRBV29-1 with TRBJ1-5, with D possibly TRBD1 on 5 matching bases. Material: lung tumor tissue. The CDR3: CSVGGAGNSNQPQHF. The CDR3 DNA sequence: TGCAGCGTTGGAGGGGCAGGGAATAGCAATCAGCCCCAGCATTTT.